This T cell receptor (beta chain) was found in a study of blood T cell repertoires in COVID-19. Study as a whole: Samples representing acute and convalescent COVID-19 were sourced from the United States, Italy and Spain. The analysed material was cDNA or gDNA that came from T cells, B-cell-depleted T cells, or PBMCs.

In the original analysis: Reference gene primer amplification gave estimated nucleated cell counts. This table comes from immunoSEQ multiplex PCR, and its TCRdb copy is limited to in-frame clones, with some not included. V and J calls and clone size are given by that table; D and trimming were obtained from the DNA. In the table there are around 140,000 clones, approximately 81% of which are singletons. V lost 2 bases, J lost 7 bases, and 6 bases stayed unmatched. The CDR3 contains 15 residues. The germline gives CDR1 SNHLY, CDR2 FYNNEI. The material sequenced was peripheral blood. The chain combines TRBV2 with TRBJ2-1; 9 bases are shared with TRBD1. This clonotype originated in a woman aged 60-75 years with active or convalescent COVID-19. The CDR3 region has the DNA TGTGCCAGCAGTGAATGGGACAGGGAGGGGAATGAGCAGTTCTTC. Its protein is CASSEWDREGNEQFF.